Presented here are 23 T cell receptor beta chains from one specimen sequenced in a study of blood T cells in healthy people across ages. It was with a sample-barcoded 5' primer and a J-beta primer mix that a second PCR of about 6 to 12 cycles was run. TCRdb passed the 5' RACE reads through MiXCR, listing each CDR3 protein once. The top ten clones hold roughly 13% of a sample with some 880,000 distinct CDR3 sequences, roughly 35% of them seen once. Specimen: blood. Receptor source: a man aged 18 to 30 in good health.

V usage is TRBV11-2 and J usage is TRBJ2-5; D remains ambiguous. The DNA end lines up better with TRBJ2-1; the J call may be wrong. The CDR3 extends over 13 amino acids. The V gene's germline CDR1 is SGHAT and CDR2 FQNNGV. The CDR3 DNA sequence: TGTGCCAGCAGCCGAGCTTCCCAAGAGACCCAGTTCTTC. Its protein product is CASSRASQETQFF.

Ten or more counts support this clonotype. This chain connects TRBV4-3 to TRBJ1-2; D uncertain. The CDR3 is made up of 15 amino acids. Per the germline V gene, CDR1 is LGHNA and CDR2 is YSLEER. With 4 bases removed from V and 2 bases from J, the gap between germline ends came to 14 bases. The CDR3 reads CASSRQNEGNYGYTF. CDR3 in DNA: TGCGCCAGCAGCCGCCAGAACGAAGGGAACTATGGCTACACCTTC.

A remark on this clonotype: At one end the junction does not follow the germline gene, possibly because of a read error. The CDR3 is CACSVVWGETNEKLFF. Here the CDR3 DNA reads TGTGCCTGCAGCGTAGTATGGGGGGAAACTAATGAAAAACTGTTTTTT. The rearrangement links TRBV9 to TRBJ1-4, with D perhaps TRBD1 (5 bases). This CDR3 is 16 amino acids long. The germline gives CDR1 SGDLS, CDR2 YYNGEE. Complete variable domain (other parts from reference TRBV9 and TRBJ1-4): DSGVTQTPKHLITATGQRVTLRCSPRSGDLSVYWYQQSLDQGLQFLIQYYNGEERAKGNILERFSAQQFPDLHSELNLSSLELGDSALYFCACSVVWGETNEKLFFGSGTQLSVL.

The CDR3 protein is CSARNVRSQPQHF. The CDR3 DNA is TGCAGTGCTAGGAACGTTAGGTCCCAGCCCCAGCATTTT. This rearrangement joins TRBV20-1 to TRBJ1-5, with unresolved D. Germline V CDR1 and CDR2: DFQATT, SNEGSKA (reference sequence). V was shortened by 3 bases and J by 7 bases, with 13 bases between the two germline ends. This CDR3 is built from 13 residues.

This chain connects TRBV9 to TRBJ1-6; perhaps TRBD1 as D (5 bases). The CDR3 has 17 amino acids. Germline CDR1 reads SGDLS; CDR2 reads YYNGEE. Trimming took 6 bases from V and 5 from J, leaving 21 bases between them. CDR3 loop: CASTQREGPGNNSPLHF. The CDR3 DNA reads TGTGCCAGCACCCAGAGGGAAGGTCCAGGGAATAATTCACCCCTCCACTTT.

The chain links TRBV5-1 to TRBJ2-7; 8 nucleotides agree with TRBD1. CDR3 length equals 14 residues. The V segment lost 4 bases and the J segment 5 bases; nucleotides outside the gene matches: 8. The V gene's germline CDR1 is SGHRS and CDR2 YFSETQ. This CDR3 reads CASSHGQGVHEQYF. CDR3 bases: TGCGCCAGCAGCCACGGACAGGGAGTCCACGAGCAGTACTTC.

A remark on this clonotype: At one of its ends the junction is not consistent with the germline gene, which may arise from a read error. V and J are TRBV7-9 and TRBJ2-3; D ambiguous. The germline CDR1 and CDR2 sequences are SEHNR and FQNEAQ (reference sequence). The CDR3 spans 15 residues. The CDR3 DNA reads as TGTGCCACCAGCTCCGCGGTGGTAGTCTCAGATACGCAGTATTTT. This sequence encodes CATSSAVVVSDTQYF.

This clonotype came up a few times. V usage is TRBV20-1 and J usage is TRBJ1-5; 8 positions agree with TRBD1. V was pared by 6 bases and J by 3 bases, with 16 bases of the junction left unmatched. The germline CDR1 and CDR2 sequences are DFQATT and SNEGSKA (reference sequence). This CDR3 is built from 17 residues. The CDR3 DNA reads TGCAGTGCCAGCGGCCCTTTGTACAGGGGGAACAATCAGCCCCAGCATTTT. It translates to CSASGPLYRGNNQPQHF.

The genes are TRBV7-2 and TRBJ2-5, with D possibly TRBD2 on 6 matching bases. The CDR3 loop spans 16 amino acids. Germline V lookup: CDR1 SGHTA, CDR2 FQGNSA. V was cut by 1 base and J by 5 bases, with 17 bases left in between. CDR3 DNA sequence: TGTGCCAGCAGCTTAGGTGGGGCTGGCGGGGCGGAGACCCAGTACTTC. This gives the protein CASSLGGAGGAETQYF.

This CDR3 is CASSQGEGVRDSPLHF. DNA of the CDR3: TGTGCCAGCAGCCAAGGTGAAGGGGTGAGGGATTCACCCCTCCACTTT. The chain carries TRBV3-1 and TRBJ1-6, with D possibly matching TRBD1 (5 bases). Germline lookup yields CDR1 LGHDT and CDR2 YNNKEL (reference sequence). The V and J ends lost 1 base and 8 bases respectively, with 15 bases between them. The CDR3 spans 16 residues.

This chain's CDR3 is CASSVDRAREKLFF. CDR3 bases: TGTGCCAGCAGCGTCGACAGGGCTCGCGAAAAACTGTTTTTT. The chain employs TRBV12-3 or TRBV12-4 and TRBJ1-4; the match to TRBD1 covers 7 bases. This CDR3 spans 14 amino acids. V was pared by 6 bases and J by 8 bases, with 9 bases of the junction left unmatched.

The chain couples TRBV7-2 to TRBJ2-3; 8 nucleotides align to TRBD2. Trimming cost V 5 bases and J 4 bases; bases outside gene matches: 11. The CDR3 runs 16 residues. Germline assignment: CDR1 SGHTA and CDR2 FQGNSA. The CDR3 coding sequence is TGTGCCAGCAGCACAGACGGACGAGCGGGGGCAGATACGCAGTATTTT. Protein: CASSTDGRAGADTQYF.

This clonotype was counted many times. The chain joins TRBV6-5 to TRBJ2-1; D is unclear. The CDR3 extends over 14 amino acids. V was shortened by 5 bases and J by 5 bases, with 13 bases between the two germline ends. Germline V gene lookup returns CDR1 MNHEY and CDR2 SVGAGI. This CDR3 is CASSPPGRHNEQFF. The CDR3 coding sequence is TGTGCCAGCAGTCCCCCCGGGCGTCACAATGAGCAGTTCTTC.

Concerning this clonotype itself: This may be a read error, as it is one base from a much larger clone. The CDR3 protein is CASSYDINSGYTF. The DNA for the CDR3 is TGTGCCAGCAGTTACGACATTAACTCTGGCTACACCTTC. This chain joins TRBV6-5 and TRBJ1-2; no clear D. Germline V gives CDR1 MNHEY, CDR2 SVGAGI. This CDR3 spans 13 amino acids.

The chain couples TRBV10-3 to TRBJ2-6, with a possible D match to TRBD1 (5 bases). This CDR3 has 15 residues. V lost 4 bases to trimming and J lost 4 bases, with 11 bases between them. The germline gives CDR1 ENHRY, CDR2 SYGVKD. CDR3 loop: CAISATVLGANVLTF. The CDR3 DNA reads TGTGCCATCAGTGCGACAGTGTTGGGGGCCAACGTCCTGACTTTC.

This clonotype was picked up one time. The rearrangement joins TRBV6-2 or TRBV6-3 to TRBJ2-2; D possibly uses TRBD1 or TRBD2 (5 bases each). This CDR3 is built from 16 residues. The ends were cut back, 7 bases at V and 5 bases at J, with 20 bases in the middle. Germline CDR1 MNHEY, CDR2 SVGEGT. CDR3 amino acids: CASTSGAAGTTGELFF. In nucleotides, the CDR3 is TGTGCCAGCACCTCCGGGGCAGCAGGGACGACCGGGGAGCTGTTTTTT.

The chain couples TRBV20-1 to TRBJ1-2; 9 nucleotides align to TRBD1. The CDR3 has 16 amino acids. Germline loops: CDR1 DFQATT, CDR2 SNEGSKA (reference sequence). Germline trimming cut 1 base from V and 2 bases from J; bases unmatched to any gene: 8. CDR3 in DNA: TGCAGTGCTAGAGCACCCGACAGGGGGAGGAACTATGGCTACACCTTC. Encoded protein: CSARAPDRGRNYGYTF.

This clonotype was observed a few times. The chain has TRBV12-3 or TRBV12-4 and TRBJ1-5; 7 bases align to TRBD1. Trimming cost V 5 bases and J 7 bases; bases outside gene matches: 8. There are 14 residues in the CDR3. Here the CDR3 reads CASSKTGLKQPQHF. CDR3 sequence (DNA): TGTGCCAGCAGTAAGACAGGGCTGAAACAGCCCCAGCATTTT.

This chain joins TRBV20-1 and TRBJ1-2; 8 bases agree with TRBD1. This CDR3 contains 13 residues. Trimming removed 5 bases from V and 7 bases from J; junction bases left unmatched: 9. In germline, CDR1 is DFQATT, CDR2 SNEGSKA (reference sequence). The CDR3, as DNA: TGCAGTGCTTCCGCGACAGGGGAGAGTGGCTACACCTTC. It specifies CSASATGESGYTF.

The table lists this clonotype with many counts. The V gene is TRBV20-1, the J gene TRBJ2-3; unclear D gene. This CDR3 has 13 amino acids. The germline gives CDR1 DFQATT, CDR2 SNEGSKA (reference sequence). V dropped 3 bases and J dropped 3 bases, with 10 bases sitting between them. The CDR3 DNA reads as TGCAGTGCTAGGGGCCGATCGACAGATACGCAGTATTTT. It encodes CSARGRSTDTQYF.

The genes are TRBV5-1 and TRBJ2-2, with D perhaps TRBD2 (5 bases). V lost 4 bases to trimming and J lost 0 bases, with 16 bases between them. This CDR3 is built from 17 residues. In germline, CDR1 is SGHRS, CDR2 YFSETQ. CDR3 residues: CASSPLRRSANTGELFF. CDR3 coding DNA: TGCGCCAGCAGCCCTCTGCGGAGGAGCGCGAACACCGGGGAGCTGTTTTTT.

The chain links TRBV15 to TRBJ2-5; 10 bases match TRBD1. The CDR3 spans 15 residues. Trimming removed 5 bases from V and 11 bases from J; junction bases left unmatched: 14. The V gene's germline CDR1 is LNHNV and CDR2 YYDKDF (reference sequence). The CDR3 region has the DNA TGTGCCACCAGCCATCGGACAGGGGGATACAATGAGCAGTACTTC. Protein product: CATSHRTGGYNEQYF.

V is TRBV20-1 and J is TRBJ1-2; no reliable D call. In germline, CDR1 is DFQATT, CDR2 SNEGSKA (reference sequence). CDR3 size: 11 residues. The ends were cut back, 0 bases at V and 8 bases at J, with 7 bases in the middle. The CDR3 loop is CSAREDGGYTF. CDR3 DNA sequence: TGCAGTGCTAGAGAGGACGGGGGCTACACCTTC.